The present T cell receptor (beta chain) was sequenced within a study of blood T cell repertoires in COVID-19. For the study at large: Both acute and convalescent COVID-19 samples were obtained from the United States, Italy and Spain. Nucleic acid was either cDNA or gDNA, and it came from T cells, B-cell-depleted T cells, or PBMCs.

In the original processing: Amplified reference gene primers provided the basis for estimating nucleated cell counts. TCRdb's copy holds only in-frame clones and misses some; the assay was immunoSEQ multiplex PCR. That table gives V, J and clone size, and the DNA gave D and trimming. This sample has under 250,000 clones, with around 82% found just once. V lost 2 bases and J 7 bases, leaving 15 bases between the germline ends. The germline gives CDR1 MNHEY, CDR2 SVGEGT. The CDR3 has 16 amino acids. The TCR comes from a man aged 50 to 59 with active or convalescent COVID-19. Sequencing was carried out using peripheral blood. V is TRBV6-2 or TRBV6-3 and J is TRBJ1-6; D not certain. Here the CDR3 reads CASSYPPRRENSPLHF. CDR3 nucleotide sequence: TGTGCCAGCAGTTACCCCCCCCGGAGGGAGAATTCACCCCTCCACTTT.